A single sample gave rise to the 16 T cell receptor beta chains below, sequenced in a study of CD8 T cells in ankylosing spondylitis. TCRdb ran MiXCR on the 5' RACE reads and lists one entry per CDR3 protein. The sample consists of approximately 340,000 distinct CDR3 sequences, under 15% of them appearing once. Sequencing was done on a sample of blood, either unsorted or a sorted T cell fraction (not recorded which). These TCRs come from a male donor with ankylosing spondylitis or in good health (not recorded which).

This clonotype was counted between two and nine times. The chain joins TRBV7-6 to TRBJ1-4, with 8 bases lining up with TRBD1. Trimming cost V 4 bases and J 7 bases; bases outside gene matches: 11. CDR3 length: 16 residues. The germline V gene has CDR1 SGHVS and CDR2 FNYEAQ. CDR3: CASSSRTGTGTEKLFF. The CDR3 DNA reads TGTGCCAGCAGCTCCCGGACCGGGACAGGCACTGAAAAACTGTTTTTT.

This clonotype turned up a few times. The chain uses TRBV6-5 and TRBJ1-2, with D possibly being TRBD1 (5 bases). Between the trimmed V and J ends, which lost 2 bases and 7 bases, there was a span of 14 bases. CDR3 length: 14 amino acids. CDR1 is MNHEY and CDR2 is SVGAGI in the germline V gene. The CDR3 sequence is CASSYRSQGGGYTF. For the CDR3, the DNA is TGTGCCAGCAGTTACCGGTCCCAGGGAGGTGGCTACACCTTC.

The chain employs TRBV11-2 and TRBJ2-2; 13 bases line up with TRBD2. Germline CDR1 and CDR2: SGHAT and FQNNGV. Trimming removed 4 bases from V and 0 bases from J; junction bases left unmatched: 11. The CDR3 contains 20 residues. DNA for the CDR3: TGTGCCAGCAGCTCCTCCCTTGCACTAGCGGGGGGGCCGAACACCGGGGAGCTGTTTTTT. This encodes CASSSSLALAGGPNTGELFF.

There are a few counts of this clonotype. The chain recombines TRBV24-1 with TRBJ2-1, with 8 positions matching TRBD2. Trimming cost V 5 bases and J 3 bases; bases outside gene matches: 8. The CDR3 spans 16 residues. Germline assignment: CDR1 KGHDR and CDR2 SFDVKD. The CDR3 bases are TGTGCCACCAGTGCTCGGGATAGCGGGAACTACAATGAGCAGTTCTTC. Amino acid sequence: CATSARDSGNYNEQFF.

This clonotype was counted at least ten times. The chain couples TRBV12-3 or TRBV12-4 to TRBJ2-2, with D perhaps matching TRBD1 (6 bases). The CDR3 runs 15 residues. V was clipped by 7 bases and J by 4 bases, with 16 bases between them. The CDR3 loop is CASKLENRATGELFF. For the CDR3, the DNA is TGTGCCAGCAAACTTGAGAACAGGGCCACCGGGGAGCTGTTTTTT.

This rearrangement joins TRBV27 to TRBJ2-6, with D possibly being TRBD1 or TRBD2 (6 bases each). Trimming cost V 5 bases and J 0 bases, with 14 bases left between them. Germline CDR1 reads MNHEY; CDR2 reads SMNVEV (reference sequence). This CDR3 has 17 amino acids. CDR3 in amino acids: CASSRGQGYSGANVLTF. The CDR3 nucleotides read TGTGCCAGCAGTCGGGGGCAGGGATACTCTGGGGCCAACGTCCTGACTTTC.

The table lists this clonotype with many counts. The chain couples TRBV7-2 to TRBJ2-7, with 7 bases lining up with TRBD1. Unmatched junction bases numbered 7, after V lost 3 bases and J lost 2 bases. This CDR3 has 15 residues. The germline gives CDR1 SGHTA, CDR2 FQGNSA. CDR3 in amino acids: CASSLDGTVAYEQYF. Here the CDR3 DNA reads TGTGCCAGCAGCTTGGACGGGACAGTTGCCTACGAGCAGTACTTC.

This clonotype has just a few counts. The chain couples TRBV3-1 to TRBJ2-5; D perhaps matches TRBD2 (6 bases). Trimming pared 4 bases from V and 0 bases from J, leaving 18 bases between. This CDR3 has 17 amino acids. Germline lookup yields CDR1 LGHDT and CDR2 YNNKEL (reference sequence). This CDR3 reads CASSPPGVAEYQETQYF. As DNA, the CDR3 is TGTGCCAGCAGCCCTCCGGGGGTAGCGGAGTACCAAGAGACCCAGTACTTC.

This clonotype has a count of ten or more. This chain links TRBV29-1 with TRBJ1-1; 10 bases are shared with TRBD1. CDR3 length: 14 residues. V lost 5 bases to trimming and J lost 4 bases; unmatched junction nucleotides: 7. Germline CDR1 is SQVTM and CDR2 is ANQGSEA. The CDR3 region is CSVPGQGRGTEAFF. CDR3 coding DNA: TGCAGCGTTCCGGGACAGGGGCGCGGCACTGAAGCTTTCTTT.

This clonotype showed up just a few times. The chain employs TRBV4-1 and TRBJ2-3; TRBD2 agrees at 9 bases. Germline assignment: CDR1 MGHRA and CDR2 YSYEKL. This CDR3 comprises 18 residues. The V gene end was trimmed by 0 bases and the J gene end by 6 bases; junction bases not matched to a gene: 13. The CDR3 region has the DNA TGCGCCAGCAGCCAAGATCCCCTCCGCGGGGGGGCCGATGATACGCAGTATTTT. The encoded protein is CASSQDPLRGGADDTQYF.

This chain joins TRBV3-1 and TRBJ2-3, with D hard to call. CDR1 LGHDT and CDR2 YNNKEL come from the germline V gene (reference sequence). V was cut by 0 bases and J by 6 bases, with 13 bases left in between. CDR3 length equals 15 residues. CDR3 DNA sequence: TGTGCCAGCAGCCAAGACCTTAAGGGCCGGGATACGCAGTATTTT. Translation: CASSQDLKGRDTQYF.

V is TRBV7-2 and J is TRBJ2-4; the match to TRBD1 covers 7 bases. The CDR3 has 13 amino acids. Germline V gene lookup returns CDR1 SGHTA and CDR2 FQGNSA. V was clipped by 3 bases and J by 7 bases; unmatched bases: 3. The CDR3 DNA reads TGTGCCAGCAGCTTCAACAGGGGCAACATTCAGTACTTC. Amino acid sequence: CASSFNRGNIQYF.

The V call is TRBV5-1, the J call TRBJ2-3, with TRBD1 as a possible D gene (6 bases). V was trimmed by 7 bases and J by 6 bases, leaving 18 bases between them. The CDR3 length is 14 residues. CDR1 is SGHRS and CDR2 is YFSETQ in the germline V gene. DNA for the CDR3: TGCGCCAGCGTTACAGGGCCGGGTGTCGATACGCAGTATTTT. Translation: CASVTGPGVDTQYF.

CDR3 coding DNA: TGCAGTGCTCCCGGACAGGGGGCGTACGAGCAGTACTTC. Encoded protein: CSAPGQGAYEQYF. The rearrangement uses TRBV20-1 and TRBJ2-7; TRBD1 matches 11 bases. The germline CDR1 and CDR2 sequences are DFQATT and SNEGSKA (reference sequence). With 5 bases clipped from V and 4 bases from J, the junction kept 4 bases outside the gene matches. The CDR3 is made up of 13 amino acids.

The V call is TRBV7-8, the J call TRBJ2-5; no clear D. Germline V CDR1 and CDR2: SGHVS, FQNEAQ. Between the trimmed V and J ends, which lost 4 bases and 1 base, there was a span of 7 bases. The CDR3 has 13 amino acids. The CDR3 DNA reads TGTGCCAGCAGCTCCGGTCGCCAAGAGACCCAGTACTTC. Its translation is CASSSGRQETQYF.

The chain combines TRBV6-1 with TRBJ1-1; TRBD1 is a possible D gene (5 bases). The CDR3 sequence is 14 residues long. Trimming removed 10 bases at V and 0 bases at J, with 15 bases between. Germline assignment: CDR1 MNHNS and CDR2 SASEGT. The DNA of the CDR3 is TGTGCCATCCTGGGGGTCAACATGAACACTGAAGCTTTCTTT. Protein: CAILGVNMNTEAFF.